This TCR beta chain stems from a study of cytomegalovirus exposure and HLA in healthy donors. The PCR used 60 Vbeta and 13 Jbeta primers. In the original workflow: Roughly 11 million of the roughly 77 million unique TCR beta chains counted in a later analysis were shared. Profiled with immunoSEQ multiplex PCR; TCRdb holds only in-frame clones, not every one. V and J calls and clone size are given by that table; D and trimming were obtained from the DNA. The data contain 150,000 to 250,000 clones, approximately 78% of them singletons. Remarks on this clone: Its target is unknown.

Germline values: CDR1 SGDLS, CDR2 YYNGEE. This CDR3 has 16 amino acids. V was clipped by 2 bases and J by 7 bases; unmatched bases: 8. Broader study findings: Data from an earlier analysis indicated that most TCR beta V segments were productive either about 90% or about 30% of the time.

The TCR was taken from a woman in her forties or fifties in good health and CMV-seropositive. The gene calls are TRBV9 and TRBJ2-1; the match to TRBD2 covers 11 bases. What was sequenced was PBMCs. The CDR3 region is CASSVELAGETNEQFF. Written as DNA, the CDR3 is TGTGCCAGCAGCGTCGAACTAGCGGGAGAAACGAATGAGCAGTTCTTC. The full variable domain, with the rest looked up from reference TRBV9 and TRBJ2-1, is DSGVTQTPKHLITATGQRVTLRCSPRSGDLSVYWYQQSLDQGLQFLIQYYNGEERAKGNILERFSAQQFPDLHSELNLSSLELGDSALYFCASSVELAGETNEQFFGPGTRLTVL.